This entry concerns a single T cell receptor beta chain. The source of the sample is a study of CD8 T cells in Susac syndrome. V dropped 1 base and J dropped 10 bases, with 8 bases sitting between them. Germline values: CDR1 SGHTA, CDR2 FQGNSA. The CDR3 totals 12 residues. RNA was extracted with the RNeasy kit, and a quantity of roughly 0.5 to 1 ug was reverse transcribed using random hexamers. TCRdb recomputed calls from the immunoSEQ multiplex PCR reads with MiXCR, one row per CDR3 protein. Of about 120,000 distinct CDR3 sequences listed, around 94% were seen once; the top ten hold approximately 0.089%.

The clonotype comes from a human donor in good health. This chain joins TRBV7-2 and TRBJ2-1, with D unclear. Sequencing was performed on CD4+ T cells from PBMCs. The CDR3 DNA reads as TGTGCCAGCAGCTTAGGGGCCACCGAGCAGTTCTTC. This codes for CASSLGATEQFF.